This T cell receptor beta chain was identified during a study of human T cells and chemical hapten exposure. General observations from the study: Expanded TCRs formed significantly more large CDR3 similarity clusters than controls.

MiXCR, run by TCRdb on the RACE reads, gives a single entry per CDR3 protein. The data contain some 45,000 distinct CDR3 sequences, around 10% of them singletons. The germline CDR1 and CDR2 sequences are MNHEY and SVGEGT. The CDR3 sequence is 15 residues long. V trimming: 6 bases; J trimming: 9 bases; junction bases outside the gene matches: 10. This clonotype appeared a single time. Its antigen remains unknown. Time point in this sample: patch test 2, 6 weeks after DPC sensitization. Treatment in this sample: therapeutic diphenylcyclopropenone sensitization with weekly scalp DPC. Sample donors consisted of patients with alopecia, aged 18 to 70 years, who were suitable for DPC.

This clonotype was sampled from a woman aged 35 to 49 with alopecia areata. Some clones in this sample may be carry-over from other donors' samples. Sequencing used whole blood, obtained in connection with sensitization to the hapten diphenylcyclopropenone (DPC). The chain uses TRBV6-2 or TRBV6-3 and TRBJ1-6, with TRBD1 matching over 8 bases. This chain's CDR3 is CASRRAGQETSPLHF. The DNA for the CDR3 is TGTGCCAGCAGGAGAGCGGGACAGGAGACTTCACCCCTCCACTTT.